The rows below give T cell receptor beta chains drawn from one sample of a study of blood T cell repertoires in COVID-19. Clones were read by immunoSEQ multiplex PCR, and TCRdb kept only the in-frame ones, dropping some. The sample has about 360,000 clones, roughly 86% seen once. Material: peripheral blood. The receptors shown here come from a human donor with acute or convalescent COVID-19. The donor label of this sample is uncertain. Both conserved end residues are part of each CDR3. A D gene is named only where the DNA matches it firmly.

TRBJ2-3 | TRBD2 | TRBV15 | CATSRDLAKGLADSTDTQYF
TRBJ1-5 | TRBD1 | TRBV10-2 | CASSSGGVFNQPQHF
TRBJ2-7 | TRBD1 | TRBV18 | CASSPGTGGHEQYF
TRBJ2-2 | NA | TRBV11-1 | CASSRHANTGELFF
TRBJ1-2 | NA | TRBV7-8 | CASSLEPEIYGYTF
TRBJ2-2 | NA | TRBV5-6 | CASSPSSGELFF
TRBJ1-6 | NA | TRBV7-2 | CASSLSGAPLHF
TRBJ1-2 | NA | TRBV10-3 | CASHRASGYGYTF
TRBJ1-1 | TRBD1 | TRBV28 | CASSSVGQVNTEAFF
TRBJ1-2 | NA | TRBV5-5 | CASSPYNTGPRDGYTF
TRBJ1-1 | NA | TRBV28 | CASSLETPNTEAFF
TRBJ1-5 | NA | TRBV3-1/TRBV3-2 | CASSQLGQPQHF
TRBJ2-2 | TRBD2 | TRBV18 | CASSPKRAGGHTGELFF
TRBJ2-1 | TRBD1 | TRBV27 | CASSLTGTGKNEQFF
TRBJ1-1 | NA | TRBV12-3/TRBV12-4 | CASSLQMNTEAFF
TRBJ2-1 | NA | TRBV11-2 | CASSLFGGLQREEQFF
TRBJ1-3 | TRBD1 | TRBV10-3 | CAISGGQGAYGNTIYF
TRBJ2-6 | NA | TRBV5-5 | CASWPGLLVSGANVLTF
TRBJ1-4 | NA | TRBV3-1/TRBV3-2 | CASSQAGAGANEKLFF
TRBJ2-2 | NA | TRBV27 | CASSPFGITGELFF
TRBJ2-5 | NA | TRBV18 | CASSPLAGVRETQYF
TRBJ1-6 | NA | TRBV6-5 | CASSYDFGVGSPLHF
TRBJ1-2 | TRBD1 | TRBV6-5 | CASSDRGFSYGYTF
TRBJ1-3 | NA | TRBV11-2 | CASSRQGNYAGNTIYF
TRBJ2-1 | NA | TRBV19 | CASSNPGDSNEQFF
TRBJ2-6 | NA | TRBV3-1/TRBV3-2 | CASSQDLWRGRSGANVLTF
TRBJ2-2 | NA | TRBV23-1 | CASSPGRNTGELFF
TRBJ1-1 | NA | TRBV28 | CASSSGGGEAFF
TRBJ2-7 | TRBD2 | TRBV28 | CASSLLASGGSYEQYF
TRBJ1-5 | NA | TRBV10-2 | CASRDGDQPQHF
TRBJ1-6 | NA | TRBV7-9 | CATAQRGRSSPLHF
TRBJ1-5 | NA | TRBV27 | CASSFRDSNQPQHF
TRBJ1-6 | NA | TRBV2 | CASRVTYSYNSPLHF
TRBJ1-1 | NA | TRBV7-6 | CASSSGPGESTEAFF
TRBJ2-7 | NA | TRBV27 | CASSRGGRPYEQYF
TRBJ1-1 | TRBD1 | TRBV5-4 | CASSPAGQGTEAFF
TRBJ2-1 | TRBD1 | TRBV28 | CASSRTGVEHNEQFF
TRBJ2-7 | TRBD2 | TRBV18 | CASSPSGTSSYEQYF
TRBJ2-2 | NA | TRBV5-4 | CASSFGANRAGELFF
TRBJ2-5 | TRBD2 | TRBV15 | CATSRDQGGETQYF
TRBJ1-3 | NA | TRBV4-1 | CASSQWGGNTIYF
TRBJ2-7 | TRBD1 | TRBV25-1 | CASSAGQGSYEQYF
TRBJ1-2 | NA | TRBV9 | CASSVATGRGTYGYTF
TRBJ2-3 | TRBD2 | TRBV4-1 | CASSQRSGGPPDTQYF
TRBJ1-6 | NA | TRBV2 | CASSLMRDNSPLHF
TRBJ1-5 | TRBD1 | TRBV19 | CASSIDGQGDQPQHF
TRBJ2-1 | TRBD2 | TRBV7-2 | CASSLPSGRALYNEQFF
TRBJ2-3 | NA | TRBV19 | CASSKGGTDTQYF